A selection of T cell receptor beta chains follows, all from one sample in a study of TIL therapy for anti-PD-1-resistant metastatic lung cancer. Using immunoSEQ multiplex PCR, the repertoire was profiled, and TCRdb retains in-frame clones only, with some absent. Among about 46,000 clones, 80% to 90% were seen once, and the ten largest hold approximately 5.1%. The sequencing used blood, collected at baseline. The receptors were sampled from a person between 30 and 79 years old with non-small cell lung cancer. Each CDR3 is given with its conserved first and last residue. The order of the fields is clone size, D gene, V gene, J gene, CDR3 protein, CDR3 DNA. A D gene is named only where the DNA matches it firmly. The listing skips clone size in some rows; elsewhere it reads once, few, many or a size class.

clone size: .
D gene: TRBD1
V gene: TRBV6-6
J gene: TRBJ2-5
CDR3 protein: CASSGSHRGREETQYF
CDR3 DNA: TGTGCCAGCAGCGGATCACACAGGGGAAGAGAAGAGACCCAGTACTTC

clone size: .
D gene: .
V gene: TRBV5-6
J gene: TRBJ2-3
CDR3 protein: CASSFDSRGADTQYF
CDR3 DNA: TGTGCCAGCAGCTTCGACAGCCGCGGGGCAGATACGCAGTATTTT

clone size: .
D gene: TRBD2
V gene: TRBV5-5
J gene: TRBJ2-7
CDR3 protein: CASSLGGGVSYEQYF
CDR3 DNA: TGTGCCAGCAGCTTGGGCGGGGGGGTCTCCTACGAGCAGTACTTC

clone size: .
D gene: .
V gene: TRBV5-1
J gene: TRBJ2-6
CDR3 protein: CASSLFTTGANVLTF
CDR3 DNA: TGCGCCAGCAGCTTATTTACGACTGGGGCCAACGTCCTGACTTTC

clone size: .
D gene: TRBD1
V gene: TRBV6-4
J gene: TRBJ1-4
CDR3 protein: CASSPGGQGNEKLFF
CDR3 DNA: TGTGCCAGCAGCCCCGGGGGACAGGGGAATGAAAAACTGTTTTTT

clone size: .
D gene: .
V gene: TRBV24-1
J gene: TRBJ2-1
CDR3 protein: CATNQGGGYNEQFF
CDR3 DNA: TGTGCCACCAACCAAGGGGGGGGGTACAATGAGCAGTTCTTC

clone size: .
D gene: TRBD1
V gene: TRBV6-2/TRBV6-3
J gene: TRBJ1-5
CDR3 protein: CASTPSWGQGNQPQHF
CDR3 DNA: TGTGCCAGCACCCCCTCCTGGGGACAGGGTAATCAGCCCCAGCATTTT

clone size: .
D gene: .
V gene: TRBV7-6
J gene: TRBJ2-1
CDR3 protein: CASSLALFNEQFF
CDR3 DNA: TGTGCCAGCAGCTTAGCCCTATTCAATGAGCAGTTCTTC

clone size: .
D gene: TRBD1
V gene: TRBV3-1/TRBV3-2
J gene: TRBJ2-2
CDR3 protein: CASGPGQAYSGELFF
CDR3 DNA: TGTGCCAGCGGTCCGGGACAGGCGTATAGCGGGGAGCTGTTTTTT

clone size: once
D gene: TRBD2
V gene: TRBV19
J gene: TRBJ2-1
CDR3 protein: CASSKGTSGRAGSYNEQFF
CDR3 DNA: TGTGCCAGTAGTAAAGGGACTAGCGGGAGGGCCGGTTCCTACAATGAGCAGTTCTTC

clone size: once
D gene: TRBD1
V gene: TRBV4-3
J gene: TRBJ1-5
CDR3 protein: CASSQDHAGGLQPQHF
CDR3 DNA: TGCGCCAGCAGCCAAGATCACGCAGGGGGCCTTCAGCCCCAGCATTTT

clone size: .
D gene: .
V gene: TRBV7-9
J gene: TRBJ2-7
CDR3 protein: CASSFPQGRSYEQYF
CDR3 DNA: TGTGCCAGCAGCTTCCCCCAGGGACGGTCCTACGAGCAGTACTTC

clone size: .
D gene: .
V gene: TRBV18
J gene: TRBJ1-5
CDR3 protein: CASSQQPAAVNSNQPQHF
CDR3 DNA: TGTGCCAGCTCACAGCAGCCCGCGGCCGTAAATAGCAATCAGCCCCAGCATTTT

clone size: medium-sized
D gene: .
V gene: TRBV7-2
J gene: TRBJ2-5
CDR3 protein: CASSLGGGPQETQYF
CDR3 DNA: TGTGCCAGCAGCTTAGGTGGGGGCCCCCAAGAGACCCAGTACTTC

clone size: .
D gene: TRBD1
V gene: TRBV14
J gene: TRBJ1-2
CDR3 protein: CASSQVAGGYGYTF
CDR3 DNA: TGTGCCAGCAGCCAAGTAGCAGGGGGCTATGGCTACACCTTC

clone size: .
D gene: .
V gene: TRBV6-2/TRBV6-3
J gene: TRBJ1-5
CDR3 protein: CASSLGQMGSNQPQHF
CDR3 DNA: TGTGCCAGCAGTTTGGGGCAGATGGGTAGCAATCAGCCCCAGCATTTT

clone size: .
D gene: TRBD2
V gene: TRBV7-2
J gene: TRBJ2-1
CDR3 protein: CASSHSAGDEQFF
CDR3 DNA: TGTGCCAGCAGCCACTCAGCGGGAGATGAGCAGTTCTTC

clone size: .
D gene: TRBD2
V gene: TRBV10-3
J gene: TRBJ2-5
CDR3 protein: CAISESRLAGGFQETQYF
CDR3 DNA: TGTGCCATCAGTGAGTCAAGACTAGCGGGGGGGTTCCAAGAGACCCAGTACTTC

clone size: .
D gene: .
V gene: TRBV3-1/TRBV3-2
J gene: TRBJ1-2
CDR3 protein: CASSPRQARNGYTF
CDR3 DNA: TGTGCCAGCAGCCCTAGACAGGCAAGGAATGGCTACACCTTC

clone size: .
D gene: .
V gene: TRBV7-2
J gene: TRBJ2-3
CDR3 protein: CASSLYGGGTDTQYF
CDR3 DNA: TGTGCCAGTAGCTTGTACGGGGGAGGCACAGATACGCAGTATTTT

clone size: .
D gene: .
V gene: TRBV11-2
J gene: TRBJ2-5
CDR3 protein: CASSLGQETQYF
CDR3 DNA: TGTGCCAGCAGCCTCGGACAAGAGACCCAGTACTTC

clone size: .
D gene: .
V gene: TRBV10-1
J gene: TRBJ2-3
CDR3 protein: CASSDKGVSYF
CDR3 DNA: TGCGCCAGCAGTGATAAGGGGGTCTCGTATTTT

clone size: once
D gene: TRBD2
V gene: TRBV19
J gene: TRBJ2-1
CDR3 protein: CASSLGTSGGAGEQFF
CDR3 DNA: TGTGCCAGTAGCCTGGGAACTAGCGGGGGGGCAGGTGAGCAGTTCTTC

clone size: .
D gene: .
V gene: TRBV3-1/TRBV3-2
J gene: TRBJ1-1
CDR3 protein: CASSHRDRWNTEAFF
CDR3 DNA: TGTGCCAGCAGCCACCGGGACCGCTGGAACACTGAAGCTTTCTTT

clone size: .
D gene: .
V gene: TRBV7-2
J gene: TRBJ2-1
CDR3 protein: CASSPTGTSAINEQFF
CDR3 DNA: TGTGCCAGCAGCCCAACCGGGACATCGGCAATTAATGAGCAGTTCTTC

clone size: .
D gene: TRBD1
V gene: TRBV10-3
J gene: TRBJ1-1
CDR3 protein: CAIRTGGQRNTEAFF
CDR3 DNA: TGTGCCATCAGAACAGGGGGCCAAAGGAACACTGAAGCTTTCTTT

clone size: .
D gene: .
V gene: TRBV5-1
J gene: TRBJ2-1
CDR3 protein: CASRARVGGSGLYNEQFF
CDR3 DNA: TGCGCCAGCAGGGCCAGGGTAGGGGGTAGCGGGCTCTACAATGAGCAGTTCTTC

clone size: .
D gene: TRBD1
V gene: TRBV5-8
J gene: TRBJ2-3
CDR3 protein: CASSSDRFPDTQYF
CDR3 DNA: TGTGCCAGCAGCTCGGACAGGTTTCCAGATACGCAGTATTTT

clone size: .
D gene: TRBD1
V gene: TRBV10-2
J gene: TRBJ2-1
CDR3 protein: CASGGQGPQQFF
CDR3 DNA: TGCGCCAGCGGGGGACAGGGCCCTCAGCAGTTCTTC

clone size: .
D gene: .
V gene: TRBV7-8
J gene: TRBJ2-7
CDR3 protein: CASSQGSEQYF
CDR3 DNA: TGTGCCAGCAGCCAAGGGAGCGAGCAGTACTTC

clone size: .
D gene: .
V gene: TRBV7-2
J gene: TRBJ2-2
CDR3 protein: CASSLGFWGELFF
CDR3 DNA: TGTGCCAGCAGCTTAGGATTTTGGGGGGAGCTGTTTTTT

clone size: .
D gene: TRBD2
V gene: TRBV15
J gene: TRBJ2-1
CDR3 protein: CATSRGGAGDPTYNEQFF
CDR3 DNA: TGTGCCACCAGCAGAGGGGGAGCGGGGGACCCAACCTACAATGAGCAGTTCTTC

clone size: .
D gene: .
V gene: TRBV20-1
J gene: TRBJ1-1
CDR3 protein: CSGRNTEAFF
CDR3 DNA: TGCAGTGGCAGGAACACTGAAGCTTTCTTT

clone size: .
D gene: TRBD2
V gene: TRBV27
J gene: TRBJ2-5
CDR3 protein: CASSSPGAGLKTQYF
CDR3 DNA: TGTGCCAGCAGTTCTCCGGGAGCGGGGCTGAAGACCCAGTACTTC

clone size: .
D gene: .
V gene: TRBV25-1
J gene: TRBJ2-1
CDR3 protein: CASSVSQGPREQFF
CDR3 DNA: TGTGCCAGCAGTGTCTCACAGGGTCCAAGGGAGCAGTTCTTC

clone size: .
D gene: TRBD1
V gene: TRBV28
J gene: TRBJ2-7
CDR3 protein: CASTRDREIYEQYF
CDR3 DNA: TGTGCCAGCACCCGGGACAGGGAAATCTACGAGCAGTACTTC

clone size: .
D gene: .
V gene: TRBV25-1
J gene: TRBJ1-4
CDR3 protein: CASSNEGRGNEKLFF
CDR3 DNA: TGTGCCAGCAGTAACGAGGGGCGGGGTAATGAAAAACTGTTTTTT

clone size: .
D gene: .
V gene: TRBV19
J gene: TRBJ2-7
CDR3 protein: CASSIGDGYEQYF
CDR3 DNA: TGTGCCAGTAGTATAGGGGACGGCTACGAGCAGTACTTC

clone size: .
D gene: .
V gene: TRBV19
J gene: TRBJ2-7
CDR3 protein: CASSTLDALDSYEQYF
CDR3 DNA: TGTGCCAGTAGTACCTTGGACGCATTAGACTCCTACGAGCAGTACTTC

clone size: once
D gene: TRBD1
V gene: TRBV19
J gene: TRBJ1-2
CDR3 protein: CASSRIQGTGEGYTF
CDR3 DNA: TGTGCCAGTAGTCGAATCCAAGGGACAGGGGAAGGCTACACCTTC

clone size: .
D gene: .
V gene: TRBV28
J gene: TRBJ2-5
CDR3 protein: CASSWTAQETQYF
CDR3 DNA: TGTGCCAGCAGTTGGACAGCCCAAGAGACCCAGTACTTC

clone size: .
D gene: .
V gene: TRBV5-5
J gene: TRBJ2-1
CDR3 protein: CASSLGQGSYNEQFF
CDR3 DNA: TGTGCCAGCAGCTTGGGGCAGGGGAGCTACAATGAGCAGTTCTTC

clone size: .
D gene: TRBD1
V gene: TRBV27
J gene: TRBJ2-2
CDR3 protein: CASSLFPQGGVNTGELFF
CDR3 DNA: TGTGCCAGCAGTTTATTTCCACAGGGGGGAGTCAACACCGGGGAGCTGTTTTTT

clone size: .
D gene: TRBD2
V gene: TRBV4-2
J gene: TRBJ2-7
CDR3 protein: CASSQPSLAGGFYEQYF
CDR3 DNA: TGTGCCAGCAGCCAACCCTCTCTAGCGGGGGGTTTCTACGAGCAGTACTTC

clone size: .
D gene: TRBD1
V gene: TRBV11-2
J gene: TRBJ2-4
CDR3 protein: CASSWTTGGGSIQYF
CDR3 DNA: TGTGCCAGCAGCTGGACCACAGGGGGCGGGAGCATTCAGTACTTC

clone size: .
D gene: .
V gene: TRBV10-1
J gene: TRBJ1-6
CDR3 protein: CAGRANNSPLHF
CDR3 DNA: TGCGCCGGCCGGGCCAATAATTCACCCCTCCACTTT

clone size: .
D gene: .
V gene: TRBV19
J gene: TRBJ1-1
CDR3 protein: CASSIEGRGSEAFF
CDR3 DNA: TGTGCCAGTAGTATAGAGGGGCGAGGGAGTGAAGCTTTCTTT

clone size: .
D gene: .
V gene: TRBV28
J gene: TRBJ2-3
CDR3 protein: CASTGWARDTDTQYF
CDR3 DNA: TGTGCCAGCACCGGATGGGCTAGAGACACAGATACGCAGTATTTT